The 25 T cell receptor beta chains in this list originate from one sample, sequenced in a study of OX40 agonist ivuxolimab in advanced cancers. Using immunoSEQ multiplex PCR, the repertoire was profiled, and TCRdb retains in-frame clones only, with some absent. This table holds some 70,000 clones, about 86% found once. The sequences come from CD4+ or CD8+ T cells sorted from blood, collected in a trial of the OX40 agonist ivuxolimab. These receptors were collected from an adult with an advanced solid tumor such as melanoma, head and neck, liver or kidney cancer.

In DNA, the CDR3 is TGTGCCAGTAGTATATCGGCCCTCTCTGGAAACACCATATATTTT. As protein: CASSISALSGNTIYF. V is TRBV19 and J is TRBJ1-3; D is ambiguous. CDR1 LNHDA and CDR2 SQIVND come from the germline V gene (reference sequence). The CDR3 has 15 residues. V lost 2 bases and J 0 bases, leaving 8 bases between the germline ends.

The chain carries TRBV28 and TRBJ1-1, with D uncertain. This CDR3 spans 14 amino acids. CDR1 and CDR2 (germline): MDHEN, SYDVKM. Between the trimmed V and J ends, which lost 1 base and 10 bases, there was a span of 16 bases. CDR3 nucleotide sequence: TGTGCCAGCAGTTTATTGGTCGGGAGCAACGTAGCTTTCTTT. Amino acid sequence: CASSLLVGSNVAFF. Combining the CDR3 with reference TRBV28 and TRBJ1-1 gives the whole variable domain DVKVTQSSRYLVKRTGEKVFLECVQDMDHENMFWYRQDPGLGLRLIYFSYDVKMKEKGDIPEGYSVSREKKERFSLILESASTNQTSMYLCASSLLVGSNVAFFGQGTRLTVV.

The CDR3 sequence: CASSLLGTSGYNEQFF. The CDR3 nucleotides are TGTGCCAGCAGCCTCCTCGGGACTAGCGGCTACAATGAGCAGTTCTTC. The chain combines TRBV7-8 with TRBJ2-1; 11 bases match TRBD2. This CDR3 comprises 16 residues. V shed 5 bases and J 3 bases; nucleotides not matched to a gene: 6. CDR1 and CDR2 (germline): SGHVS, FQNEAQ.

This clone was observed a handful of times. The gene calls are TRBV9 and TRBJ2-2; no definite D call. Germline values: CDR1 SGDLS, CDR2 YYNGEE. The CDR3 has 15 amino acids. Trimming took 2 bases from V and 1 from J, leaving 9 bases between them. The CDR3 region is CASSVEYWNTGELFF. CDR3 DNA sequence: TGTGCCAGCAGCGTGGAATATTGGAACACCGGGGAGCTGTTTTTT.

The V call is TRBV5-1, the J call TRBJ1-3; D call uncertain. Germline CDR1 and CDR2: SGHRS and YFSETQ. The CDR3 runs to 14 residues. Trimming left V 4 bases short and J 0 bases short, with 8 bases between. The CDR3 DNA is TGCGCCAGCAGCCCCTGGGGCTCTGGAAACACCATATATTTT. Protein product: CASSPWGSGNTIYF.

The V call is TRBV18, the J call TRBJ1-2, with D possibly TRBD1 on 6 matching bases. CDR1 and CDR2 (germline): KGHSH, LQKENI. Trimming removed 6 bases from V and 4 bases from J, with 9 bases in between. The CDR3 has 12 amino acids. CDR3 sequence: CASSRDIYGYTF. Here the CDR3 DNA reads TGTGCCAGCTCCCGGGACATCTATGGCTACACCTTC.

V gene TRBV10-3 combines with J gene TRBJ2-1; the D gene could be TRBD1 or TRBD2 (5 bases each). The CDR3 loop spans 13 amino acids. Between the trimmed V and J ends, which lost 0 bases and 12 bases, there was a span of 12 bases. Looked up from germline, CDR1 is ENHRY and CDR2 is SYGVKD. CDR3 in amino acids: CAISESARETQFF. The CDR3 bases are TGTGCCATCAGTGAGTCGGCCAGGGAGACGCAGTTCTTC.

This clone was picked up a small number of times. The V call is TRBV19, the J call TRBJ1-5, with D uncertain. This CDR3 region has 12 residues. The V and J ends lost 1 base and 12 bases respectively, with 10 bases between them. The germline CDR1 and CDR2 sequences are LNHDA and SQIVND (reference sequence). As DNA, the CDR3 is TGTGCCAGTAGTATAGGGGCTTGGGACCAGCATTTT. Translating gives CASSIGAWDQHF. The full variable domain, in which reference TRBV19 and TRBJ1-5 provide the parts outside the CDR3, is DGGITQSPKYLFRKEGQNVTLSCEQNLNHDAMYWYRQDPGQGLRLIYYSQIVNDFQKGDIAEGYSVSREKKESFPLTVTSAQKNPTAFYLCASSIGAWDQHFGDGTRLSIL.

V gene TRBV7-3 combines with J gene TRBJ2-1; tentatively, D is TRBD2 (6 bases). The CDR3 length is 15 residues. Trimming removed 5 bases from V and 5 bases from J, with 16 bases in between. Germline lookup yields CDR1 SGHTA and CDR2 FQGTGA. The CDR3 sequence is CASSPVGGVDNEQFF. The CDR3 nucleotides are TGTGCCAGCAGCCCTGTGGGGGGTGTAGACAATGAGCAGTTCTTC.

The V gene is TRBV7-9, the J gene TRBJ2-5; no reliable D call. Looked up from germline, CDR1 is SEHNR and CDR2 is FQNEAQ (reference sequence). This CDR3 contains 11 residues. Trimming left V 2 bases short and J 5 bases short, with 3 bases between. Written as DNA, the CDR3 is TGTGCCAGCAGCTTATATGAGACCCAGTACTTC. Translating it yields CASSLYETQYF.

The rearrangement joins TRBV19 to TRBJ2-7; D gene ambiguous. CDR3 size: 11 residues. Trimming removed 4 bases from V and 3 bases from J, with 4 bases in between. The germline gives CDR1 LNHDA, CDR2 SQIVND (reference sequence). Written as DNA, the CDR3 is TGTGCCAGTAGTAACCTCTACGAGCAGTACTTC. Its translation is CASSNLYEQYF. Full variable domain (outside the CDR3, taken from reference TRBV19 and TRBJ2-7): DGGITQSPKYLFRKEGQNVTLSCEQNLNHDAMYWYRQDPGQGLRLIYYSQIVNDFQKGDIAEGYSVSREKKESFPLTVTSAQKNPTAFYLCASSNLYEQYFGPGTRLTVT.

This clone was detected only once. V usage is TRBV25-1 and J usage is TRBJ2-5, with D tentatively TRBD1 or TRBD2 (5 bases each). Germline CDR1 and CDR2: MGHDK and SYGVNS. The germline V and J ends were trimmed by 4 bases and 7 bases, with 13 bases remaining between them. This CDR3 has 13 residues. CDR3 sequence (DNA): TGTGCCAGCAGTGCGGGGAAAGGGGTGACCCAGTACTTC. Amino acids: CASSAGKGVTQYF.

The chain employs TRBV13 and TRBJ2-7, with D unresolved. The CDR3 sequence is 13 residues long. Germline assignment: CDR1 PRHDT and CDR2 FYEKMQ (reference sequence). V was shortened by 3 bases and J by 7 bases, with 13 bases between the two germline ends. The CDR3 coding sequence is TGTGCCAGCAGCTTTGGTGGGGATTTGGAGCAGTACTTC. This encodes CASSFGGDLEQYF.

The chain employs TRBV7-8 and TRBJ2-2; no definite D call. Per germline, CDR1 SGHVS and CDR2 FQNEAQ. V was pared by 1 base and J by 4 bases, with 10 bases between. This CDR3 has 15 residues. The CDR3 spells CASSLVYKATGELFF. DNA for the CDR3: TGTGCCAGCAGCTTAGTATACAAGGCCACCGGGGAGCTGTTTTTT.

The J gene is TRBJ2-7, the V gene TRBV28, with D uncertain. Between the trimmed V and J ends, which lost 9 bases and 5 bases, there was a span of 23 bases. The CDR3 length is 15 residues. The germline CDR1 and CDR2 sequences are MDHEN and SYDVKM. CDR3 region: CASKSPDTIVDEQYF. The CDR3, as DNA: TGTGCCAGTAAATCGCCAGACACCATAGTCGACGAGCAGTACTTC.

The rearrangement joins TRBV6-5 to TRBJ2-7; D not resolved. The CDR3 loop spans 13 amino acids. Germline V gene sequence: CDR1 MNHEY, CDR2 SVGAGI. Trimming pared 6 bases from V and 7 bases from J, leaving 16 bases between. CDR3 nucleotide sequence: TGTGCCAGCAGCCTCCTCCCAACTCGGGAGCAGTACTTC. It codes for CASSLLPTREQYF.

This chain connects TRBV7-3 to TRBJ1-1, with D possibly matching TRBD1 (5 bases). Germline values: CDR1 SGHTA, CDR2 FQGTGA. V was cut by 2 bases and J by 3 bases, with 7 bases left in between. This CDR3 has 13 amino acids. The CDR3 loop reads CASSLQGYTEAFF. For the CDR3, the DNA is TGTGCCAGCAGCTTACAGGGTTACACTGAAGCTTTCTTT.

The chain recombines TRBV7-2 with TRBJ2-5, with 7 nucleotides matching TRBD2. The CDR3 extends over 17 amino acids. Germline CDR1 is SGHTA and CDR2 is FQGNSA. With 2 bases clipped from V and 0 bases from J, the junction kept 9 bases outside the gene matches. The CDR3 region has the DNA TGTGCCAGCAGCTTATTCCCTAGCGGAGTGTACCAAGAGACCCAGTACTTC. It specifies CASSLFPSGVYQETQYF.

The rearrangement uses TRBV5-5 and TRBJ1-5, with a possible D match to TRBD1 (5 bases). V dropped 3 bases and J dropped 0 bases, with 10 bases sitting between them. This CDR3 contains 15 residues. CDR1 SGHKS and CDR2 YYEKEE come from the germline V gene (reference sequence). In DNA form, the CDR3 reads TGTGCCAGCAGCTCCTGGGGGGGTAGCAATCAGCCCCAGCATTTT. The encoded protein is CASSSWGGSNQPQHF.

The rearrangement joins TRBV30 to TRBJ2-3; no definite D call. Germline values: CDR1 GTSNPN, CDR2 SVGIG (reference sequence). This CDR3 has 11 residues. The ends were cut back, 0 bases at V and 5 bases at J, with 3 bases in the middle. The CDR3 sequence: CAWSVRDTQYF. In DNA form, the CDR3 reads TGTGCCTGGAGTGTACGAGATACGCAGTATTTT.

The V call is TRBV28, the J call TRBJ2-1; TRBD2 matches at 10 bases. Germline V gene sequence: CDR1 MDHEN, CDR2 SYDVKM. V lost 4 bases and J lost 5; bases outside the gene matches: 11. CDR3 length: 17 amino acids. The CDR3 here is CASSSLRAGGTNNEQFF. CDR3 sequence (DNA): TGTGCCAGCAGTTCCCTTAGAGCGGGAGGGACAAACAATGAGCAGTTCTTC. Filled out from reference TRBV28 and TRBJ2-1, the complete variable domain reads DVKVTQSSRYLVKRTGEKVFLECVQDMDHENMFWYRQDPGLGLRLIYFSYDVKMKEKGDIPEGYSVSREKKERFSLILESASTNQTSMYLCASSSLRAGGTNNEQFFGPGTRLTVL.

The gene calls are TRBV7-9 and TRBJ2-1; 7 nucleotides match TRBD1. The CDR3 totals 18 residues. Per the germline V gene, CDR1 is SEHNR and CDR2 is FQNEAQ (reference sequence). V lost 1 base and J lost 5; bases outside the gene matches: 14. The CDR3 sequence is CASSLDLDRSFKNNEQFF. The CDR3 bases are TGTGCCAGCAGCTTAGATCTGGACAGGAGTTTTAAGAACAATGAGCAGTTCTTC.

The chain recombines TRBV6-5 with TRBJ2-1; TRBD1 or TRBD2 may be the D gene (5 bases each). The germline V gene has CDR1 MNHEY and CDR2 SVGAGI. This CDR3 has 12 residues. The V and J ends lost 5 bases and 9 bases respectively, with 11 bases between them. DNA of the CDR3: TGTGCCAGCAGTCGGGGCCTGGGTGAGCAGTTCTTC. Protein sequence: CASSRGLGEQFF.

The genes are TRBV6-5 and TRBJ2-3; 12 nucleotides match TRBD2. With 7 bases clipped from V and 1 base from J, the junction kept 3 bases outside the gene matches. The CDR3 length is 15 residues. The V gene's germline CDR1 is MNHEY and CDR2 SVGAGI. The DNA for the CDR3 is TGTGCCAGCAAGCCTAGCGGGAGGGGCACAGATACGCAGTATTTT. Translated, it gives CASKPSGRGTDTQYF.

V and J are TRBV7-2 and TRBJ2-5; maybe TRBD2 (6 bases). Trimming left V 3 bases short and J 5 bases short, with 19 bases between. Germline V CDR1 and CDR2: SGHTA, FQGNSA. The CDR3 is 16 residues long. This CDR3 is CASSLATASRGETQYF. The CDR3 DNA follows: TGTGCCAGCAGCTTGGCCACCGCTAGCCGGGGGGAGACCCAGTACTTC.